Here is one T cell receptor (beta chain) with its context. The donors (healthy individuals) were bone marrow donors. This PCR relied on a set of 60 Vbeta primers and 13 Jbeta primers. The data were produced by immunoSEQ multiplex PCR, yet TCRdb's version contains in-frame clones alone and is incomplete. The sample carries about 130,000 clones, 60% to 80% recorded once. These data originate in a study of cytomegalovirus exposure and HLA in healthy donors. V dropped 2 bases and J dropped 6 bases, with 11 bases sitting between them. Germline V gives CDR1 MNHEY, CDR2 SVGAGI. There are 14 residues in the CDR3.

The source is a male donor in good health and CMV-seronegative. The sample consisted of PBMCs. The rearrangement links TRBV6-5 to TRBJ2-1; TRBD2 might be the D (5 bases). The CDR3: CASSYRGGGNEQFF. Written as DNA, the CDR3 is TGTGCCAGCAGTTACAGAGGAGGTGGCAATGAGCAGTTCTTC.